This T cell receptor (beta chain) appears in the sequencing data of a study of follicular helper T cells after annual influenza vaccination (dated by TCRdb to the late 2010s). Study-level background: After each seasonal influenza vaccination, blood was collected on days 0, 7 and 28. To look at recall of cTfh clones, some subjects were tracked through successive annual vaccinations covering the 2013-2014, 2014-2015 and 2015-2016 seasons. One week after vaccination, a second recruited cohort of roughly 12 subjects (Table S1) displayed a similar ICOS+CD38+ cTfh response. Multi-year samples were available from six subjects, with four subjects covering two vaccination seasons and two subjects covering three seasons. The 2013-2014 samples were cryopreserved, while the 2015 samples were processed right after collection.

Summary of the overall study and its limitations: ICOS+CD38+ cTfh clonality correlated with the frequency of that population, and its change correlated with the change in circulating plasmablast frequency. In evaluating whether influenza clones were enriched, the possibility that the far larger non-cTfh compartments were undersampled could not be ruled out. A recurrent oligoclonal ICOS+CD38+ cTfh response containing tetramer and AIM influenza-specific clonotypes was recalled by successive annual vaccinations. Day 7 ICOS+CD38+ clones were most often found later in ICOS-CD38- cTfh, suggesting that subset may serve as a memory reservoir. Only 10-20% of analyzed cells yielded productive TCRB sequences, so sampling of rare clonotypes was not possible.

The sample's time point label is to be understood as: 2014-2015 season, pre-vaccination. TCRB sequencing was used to follow sorted CD4 subsets from the blood of adults before and after they were given the seasonal inactivated influenza vaccine (Fluvarix). Subjects were considered eligible if community-dwelling and if influenza vaccine had not been received in the prior 6 months. Exclusions included influenza vaccine contraindications, substance abuse, HIV/AIDS, active malignancy, immunomodulatory medication and active illness such as respiratory infection. At each time point, somewhere between about 40 and 110 mL of blood was taken. Either Ficoll-Paque PLUS or SepMate separation was used to isolate PBMC. As a comparison non-Tfh subset, CXCR5- memory CD4 T cells were sorted. Before DNA extraction, cell subsets were sorted from PBMC on a BD FACS Aria. Library prep was done by the immunoSEQ multiplex PCR assay. Adaptive Biotechnologies handled the TCRB amplification, library preparation, sequencing and preliminary bioinformatics at Survey level resolution. Under the source paper's analysis protocol: Clonality was computed in R as 1 minus normalized Shannon entropy; the Gini index was calculated with the R package ineq. To get the overlap score, the summed counts of shared sequences were divided by the total counts of all sequences in both of the compared samples. Significance of shared clonotypes was assessed by Fisher's exact test, with a theoretical repertoire of 10^7 TCRB sequences assumed. This is the immuneACCESS table as TCRdb keeps it, with only in-frame sequences that have V and J called. A part of the clones is gone; compared with another copy, unresolved V genes explain less than half, and the rest is unexplained. V, J and clone size derive from that table, while D and trimming were established from the DNA sequence. This sample holds 11,000 to 15,000 clones; about 83% were observed only once. 0.27% of the sample is taken by the ten largest.

About this clone: Its target antigen remains unknown. No base quality values were provided; no much bigger clone lies one nucleotide off.

Its CDR3 holds 16 amino acids, cysteine through phenylalanine. Just the 48-base CDR3 DNA is kept, in frame starting at base 1. CDR1 and CDR2 are drawn from the germline V gene: MDHEN, SYDVKM. The germline ends are 10 bases apart after V is trimmed by 1 base and J by 0 bases. This sequence uses TRBV28 and TRBJ1-3; TRBD1 could be the D gene, as 5 bases match. Material: CXCR5- memory CD4+ T cells sorted from blood, obtained on the day of influenza vaccination. Explained via the paper, the cell subset or site label denotes: CXCR5- memory CD4 T cells. The receptor was isolated from an adult who received the influenza vaccine. The DNA reads as follows: TGTGCCAGCAGTTTATTTACAGGTAGCTCTGGAAACACCATATATTTT. It is translated as CASSLFTGSSGNTIYF.